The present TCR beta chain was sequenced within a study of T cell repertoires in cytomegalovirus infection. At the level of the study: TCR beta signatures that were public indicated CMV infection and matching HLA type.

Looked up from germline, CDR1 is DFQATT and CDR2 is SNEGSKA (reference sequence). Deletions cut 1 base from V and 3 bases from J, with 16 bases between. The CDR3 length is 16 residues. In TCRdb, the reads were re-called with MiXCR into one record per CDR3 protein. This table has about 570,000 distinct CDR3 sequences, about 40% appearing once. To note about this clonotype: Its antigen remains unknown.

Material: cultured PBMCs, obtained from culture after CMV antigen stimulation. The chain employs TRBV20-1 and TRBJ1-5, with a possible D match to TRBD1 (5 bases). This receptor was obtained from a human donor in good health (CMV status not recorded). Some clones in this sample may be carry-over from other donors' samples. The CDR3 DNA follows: TGCAGTGCTAGAGCGAAACAGGTCTCCATCAATCAGCCCCAGCATTTT. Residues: CSARAKQVSINQPQHF.